Sequencing of this T cell receptor beta chain was carried out in a study of cytomegalovirus exposure and HLA in healthy donors. Both 60 Vbeta primers and 13 Jbeta primers went into the PCR. Generated by immunoSEQ multiplex PCR, the TCRdb table keeps only in-frame clones and is missing some. The sample lists 200,000 to 250,000 clones, 80% to 85% seen once, with around 8.6% in the top ten. Each of the donors was a healthy bone marrow donor. Study results and limitations: Presence/absence analysis assumed near-uniform sequencing depth across donors. Relative to equally common others, HLA-associated TCR beta chains showed greater clonal expansion in a later analysis.

As regards this clone: Its antigen is not identified.

Germline V CDR1 and CDR2: LNHDA, SQIVND (reference sequence). V was shortened by 2 bases and J by 5 bases, with 15 bases between the two germline ends. The CDR3 runs 16 residues. The specimen was PBMCs. The chain uses TRBV19 and TRBJ2-2; tentatively, D is TRBD1 (6 bases). This receptor was identified in a woman between 55 and 75 years old in good health and CMV-seropositive. CDR3 sequence reads: CASSIMGALRTGELFF. The DNA of the CDR3 is TGTGCCAGTAGTATAATGGGGGCGCTTAGGACCGGGGAGCTGTTTTTT.